The T cell receptor beta chain described here comes from a study of glioma-infiltrating T cells. The iRepertoire nested amplicon-rescue multiplex PCR amplified TCR alpha and beta CDR3s from RNA. Tissue mRNA or PBMC total RNA, about 85-400 ng, went into one-step reverse transcription and amplification. TCRdb fed the multiplex PCR reads into MiXCR, producing one record per CDR3 protein. The top ten hold 27% of the sample, which has 100,000 to 150,000 distinct CDR3 sequences, approximately 26% seen once. CDR1 and CDR2 from the germline V gene are MNHNY and SVGAGI (reference sequence). The CDR3 has 13 residues. As concerns this clonotype: Its matching antigen is unknown. At one end the junction does not follow the germline gene, possibly because of a read error.

Study-wide points: Only very few CDR3 sequences appeared in both tissue and blood. Gliomas, especially low-grade, showed above-expected tissue-blood divergence; non-neoplastic patients showed below.

Input material: glioma tissue, nonneoplastic brain tissue, or PBMCs (not recorded which). This TCR came from a human donor with low-grade glioma or glioblastoma, undergoing nonglioma brain surgery, or in good health (not recorded which). The rearrangement joins TRBV6-6 to TRBJ2-1; no clear D. The CDR3 loop reads CATSDQEGNEQFF. The CDR3 coding sequence is TGTGCCACCAGTGACCAGGAAGGGAATGAGCAGTTCTTC.